This T cell receptor beta chain was documented in a study of cytomegalovirus exposure and HLA in healthy donors (dated by TCRdb to about 2017). As for the study more broadly: According to an earlier analysis of several hundred of the donors, about 180 million T cells yielded roughly 110 million unique TCR beta sequences and less than 300 Gb of sequence data. About 310 gigabases of sequencing data and tens of millions of unique TCR sequences were included in an early release covering around 650 HLA-typed donors. The genetic ancestry cluster associated with self-reported Caucasian donors included about four fifths of the roughly 360 genotyped donors. The study aimed to test whether signatures of past pathogen exposure could be identified by cataloging public T cell receptors. The study used immunosequencing to profile the T cell repertoires of 666 subjects and linked those repertoires to cytomegalovirus serostatus. In addition to the first cohort of 650 to 750 subjects, a separate validation cohort of 120 different subjects was used. High-throughput TCR immunosequencing, statistical association of individual TCRs with disease status, and machine learning were combined to predict cytomegalovirus infection status. A later analysis re-analyzed previously published TCR beta repertoires from 666 donors and added high-resolution HLA genotyping to study TCR occurrence patterns. The later analysis used no new phenotypic data to find candidate immune exposures, relying instead on TCR beta sequences and their occurrence across donors. In an earlier analysis of roughly 540 of the donors, high-throughput TCR beta sequencing was used to judge whether each TCR beta V gene segment behaved as functional or pseudogenic. Donor age, sex, ethnicity and CMV serostatus were collected together with the repertoire data. A later genetic analysis used genome-wide SNP genotypes for about three fifths of the 666 donors, treating that subset as a discovery cohort. All discovery cohort repertoires had been generated using a single sequencing platform. Class I and class II HLA loci were covered by the typing at four-digit resolution. The number of donors typed differed by locus, with roughly 629-640 for A, B, C, DRB1 and DQB1, 522 for DQA1, 606 for DPA1, and 450 to 480 for DPB1. Five DR-DQ haplotypes were treated as single units for association and clustering because of strong linkage in the cohort. On average, around 240,000 unique TCR beta nucleotide sequences were sequenced per donor among a few hundred genotyped donors of the cohort, with about 17% of those sequences being non-productive.

Details on this clone: No antigen is known for it. Base-call qualities are not available, and no considerably larger clone is one nucleotide away.

The germline V gene specifies SGHRS as CDR1 and YFSETQ as CDR2. CDR3 length: 14 amino acids, cysteine to phenylalanine. The sequence is cut down to CDR3 DNA, 42 bases in frame from base 1. The germline V end is reduced by 3 bases and the J end by 0 bases; junction bases left unmatched: 0. Library preparation employed the immunoSEQ multiplex PCR assay. For the multiplex PCR, a mixture combining 60 forward primers for TCR Vbeta segments and 13 reverse primers for TCR Jbeta segments was used. The CDR3 region of rearranged TCR beta genes was amplified from genomic DNA by a multiplex PCR assay. The amplified TCR beta libraries were sequenced on the Illumina HiSeq System as 87-base-pair reads. In the authors' own workflow: A later analysis counted about 80 million unique TCR beta chains across the 666 repertoires, and 10 million to 11 million of these chains were shared by at least two donors. To remove PCR and sequencing errors, raw reads were error-corrected and collapsed into unique sequences using a nearest-neighbor algorithm that merged closely related sequences. To assign V, D and J gene segments, CDR3 sequences were aligned to IMGT reference sequences. For a sequence to be retained, a match of at least six nucleotides to both a V gene segment and a J gene segment was required. A rearrangement counted as productive if the CDR3 had no stop codons and remained in frame with V and J, and every other rearrangement counted as non-productive. CDR3 was defined according to IMGT convention as the region running from the second conserved V-encoded cysteine to the conserved J-encoded phenylalanine. The earlier analysis of some 580 of the donors excluded any sequence lacking an unambiguous match to a single V gene segment. An earlier analysis of a few hundred of the donors classified V segments as functional when productive rearrangements were above 56.7% and as segregating when the standard deviation between donors was above 5%. A statistical classification framework was built to diagnose cytomegalovirus status from the catalog of TCR beta chain sequences. In a later analysis, V and J genes were assigned by comparing TCR nucleotide sequences against IMGT/GENE-DB human TR gene sequences. Using the TCRdist pipeline, a later analysis assigned CDR3 sequences along with most-parsimonious VDJ recombination scenarios. In a later analysis, every TCR beta chain was defined by the combination of its CDR3 amino acid sequence and its V-gene family, and reads without a unique V-gene family were dropped. As a way to deal with suspected cross-contamination and a sequencing artifact, a later analysis dropped over 550 nucleotide sequences that were highly shared and had low generation probability. For each public chain, a later analysis derived a clonal expansion index from normalized ranks of inferred template counts within each repertoire. In a later analysis, generation probabilities were computed using a VDJ recombination model fitted to out-of-frame rearrangements, and the results were checked against IGoR. In a later analysis, TCR-TCR, TCR-HLA and TCR-CMV co-occurrence was scored with hypergeometric tests, and a repertoire-size bias correction was applied to TCR pairs. In a later analysis, false discovery rates were estimated by permuting HLA or CMV assignments 20 times. In a later analysis, co-occurring TCRs were grouped with DBSCAN, and TCRdist sequence similarity was added when clustering was performed within HLA-allele-positive subsets. For co-occurrence clustering, repertoires with fewer than 30,000 or more than 120,000 public chains were excluded, along with a handful of repertoires with anomalous nucleotide sharing. Sourced from immuneACCESS, this table was stored by TCRdb with only in-frame sequences that have V and J called. A share of the clones is absent; for the studies checked, an unresolved V gene accounts for under half, and the remainder has no known explanation. V, J and clone size are taken as reported in that table, and D and trimming were inferred from the DNA itself. The sample yields about 210,000 clones; around 80% were counted once. About 0.5% of the sample is in the top ten clones.

What the research found in general, with its limitations: Because some donors lacked HLA typing at each locus, the association tests relied only on the typed subset. In a later analysis, HLA-associated TCR beta chains showed more clonal expansion and lower generation probabilities than non-associated chains that were equally common. The only immune exposure information available for the cohort was CMV serostatus. Correlated functional status among segregating V segments might be attributable to linkage disequilibrium, but an unknown experimental factor could not be ruled out. A later analysis found that most CMV-associated TCR beta chains appeared HLA-restricted, with HLA associations seemingly driven largely by CMV exposure. In a later analysis, about 16,000 TCR beta sequences were associated with specific HLA alleles at a false discovery rate of 0.05. A later genetic analysis associated a missense DCLRE1C variant with V-gene and J-gene trimming of TCR beta chains, and an independent cohort replicated the association. A group of highly shared sequence variants was considered likely to be a technical artifact of the sequencing pipeline. According to a later analysis, parvovirus B19, influenza, CMV and Epstein-Barr virus appeared linked to several top co-occurrence clusters. This cohort had only TCR beta chains sequenced, and the lack of alpha or paired-chain data limited which features could be detected. In the study, approximately 150 TCR beta chains were listed as associated with cytomegalovirus. The classifier was reported to diagnose cytomegalovirus status with high specificity and sensitivity in both the original cohort and the validation cohort. Because the 87-base-pair reads could not distinguish some IMGT-functional V segments, including TRBV6-2 and TRBV6-3, those segments were excluded. In an earlier analysis of over 550 of the donors, most TCR beta V segments were observed in productive rearrangements about 90% or about 30% of the time, broadly matching IMGT annotations. A few of the identified cytomegalovirus-associated TCR beta chains were confirmed in vitro to be specific for cytomegalovirus antigens. In a later genetic analysis, fewer N-insertions in productive TCRs were reported among donors in an Asian-associated ancestry cluster than the roughly 700-donor mean. In a later analysis, the rate of TCR association differed among HLA loci, with DRB1 alleles having the most associated TCRs and HLA-C alleles having the fewest. About 17 rarely observed V segments, including chromosome 9 orphons, were excluded from the earlier analysis of a few hundred of the donors because counts were too low. The presence/absence analyses assumed that sequencing depth was roughly uniform across donors, and that assumption may not be true. Across donors, most TCR sequences were observed very rarely, whereas some public TCRs were present in many individuals. Assigning TCR associations to individual alleles was difficult when HLA alleles, especially DR and DQ, strongly co-occurred. A further reported finding was that TCR beta sequences accurately predicted the HLA-A and HLA-B alleles for most subjects in the first cohort. According to the authors, the approach could potentially be generalized to other disease states and immunological phenotypes.

The cohort was made up of about 610 healthy bone marrow donors. At the time of sampling, every cohort member was nominally healthy, though immune exposures that went unrecorded were likely present. The donor was CMV seronegative and belonged to the group of several hundred seronegative cohort members. A peripheral blood sample was provided by each donor, and peripheral blood mononuclear cells were used for TCR beta sequencing. The Qiagen DNeasy Blood Extraction Kit was used to extract genomic DNA from the blood cell samples. Sequencing input: PBMCs. The TCR was taken from a boy aged 5-17 years in good health and CMV-seronegative. This sequence uses TRBV5-1 and TRBJ1-3; 7 middle bases align to TRBD1. The CDR3: CASSWDSSGNTIYF. The nucleotides are TGCGCCAGCAGCTGGGACAGCTCTGGAAACACCATATATTTT. The entire variable domain, with the stretches around the CDR3 drawn from the reference TRBV5-1 and TRBJ1-3 proteins, is KAGVTQTPRYLIKTRGQQVTLSCSPISGHRSVSWYQQTPGQGLQFLFEYFSETQRNKGNFPGRFSGRQFSNSRSEMNVSTLELGDSALYLCASSWDSSGNTIYFGEGSWLTVV.